The T cell receptor (beta chain) described here comes from a study of blood T cell repertoires in COVID-19. Study information: T cells, B-cell-depleted T cells, or PBMCs supplied cDNA or gDNA.

Authors' analysis steps: Reference gene primer amplification in the assay estimated nucleated cell counts. The repertoire was sequenced with immunoSEQ multiplex PCR; TCRdb's copy has only in-frame clones and lacks some. V, J and clone size are taken as reported in that table, and D and trimming were inferred from the DNA itself. The data hold about 180,000 clones, with roughly nine tenths observed a single time. Material for sequencing was peripheral blood. The source of this sequence is a man aged 65 to 79 with active or convalescent COVID-19.

CDR3 DNA sequence: TGCGCCAGCAGAGGTATTGCTAGCGGAAACACCGGGGAGCTGTTTTTT. It translates to CASRGIASGNTGELFF. V usage is TRBV5-1 and J usage is TRBJ2-2, with 7 positions matching TRBD2. Germline V lookup: CDR1 SGHRS, CDR2 YFSETQ. J was trimmed by 2 bases and V by 5 bases; bases with no gene match: 9. This CDR3 contains 16 residues.